The 8 T cell receptor beta chains in this list originate from one sample, sequenced in a study of shared clonotypes between healthy human individuals. Data came from immunoSEQ multiplex PCR; TCRdb stores just in-frame clones and leaves some out. In the table there are some 360,000 clones, over 70% of which are singletons. The sample was memory CD4+ T cells sorted from blood. Indicated subset: CD45RA-negative fraction. The receptors were sampled from a man under 40 in good health.

The chain links TRBV7-2 to TRBJ2-3; 13 bases fit TRBD2. Per the germline V gene, CDR1 is SGHTA and CDR2 is FQGNSA. Trimming cost V 4 bases and J 4 bases; bases outside gene matches: 8. CDR3 length: 17 amino acids. Written as DNA, the CDR3 is TGTGCCAGCAGCTCCCGAACTAGCGGGAGGGCAGCAGATACGCAGTATTTT. Encoded protein: CASSSRTSGRAADTQYF.

This clone showed up just once. V and J are TRBV5-1 and TRBJ1-3, with unresolved D. Trimming left V 2 bases short and J 2 bases short, with 8 bases between. This CDR3 is built from 14 residues. Germline CDR1 SGHRS, CDR2 YFSETQ. The CDR3 nucleotides read TGCGCCAGCAGCTTTGGAGGGCCTGGAAACACCATATATTTT. As protein: CASSFGGPGNTIYF.

The chain couples TRBV5-1 to TRBJ2-3; TRBD2 matches at 11 bases. The CDR3 has 14 residues. The germline V gene has CDR1 SGHRS and CDR2 YFSETQ. The junction had 5 bases not matched to a gene; V was cut back by 7 bases and J by 4 bases. CDR3 region: CASGIAGGADTQYF. As DNA, the CDR3 is TGCGCCAGCGGGATAGCGGGAGGGGCAGATACGCAGTATTTT. The whole variable domain, filled in from reference TRBV5-1 and TRBJ2-3, reads KAGVTQTPRYLIKTRGQQVTLSCSPISGHRSVSWYQQTPGQGLQFLFEYFSETQRNKGNFPGRFSGRQFSNSRSEMNVSTLELGDSALYLCASGIAGGADTQYFGPGTRLTVL.

The chain uses TRBV29-1 and TRBJ1-4; 9 bases are a match to TRBD1. After removal of 6 bases from V and 5 bases from J, the junction contained 10 bases not matched to a gene. Germline V gives CDR1 SQVTM, CDR2 ANQGSEA. This CDR3 comprises 15 residues. The CDR3 loop reads CSVTLRDRANEKLFF. For the CDR3, the DNA is TGCAGCGTCACGTTAAGGGACAGGGCAAATGAAAAACTGTTTTTT.

The genes are TRBV7-2 and TRBJ2-5, with 12 bases fitting TRBD2. The CDR3 extends over 15 amino acids. Germline lookup yields CDR1 SGHTA and CDR2 FQGNSA. The junction had 6 bases not matched to a gene; V was cut back by 5 bases and J by 5 bases. As DNA, the CDR3 is TGTGCCAGCAGCCGACTAGCGGGAGTGGGGGAGACCCAGTACTTC. Its protein product is CASSRLAGVGETQYF.

This clone has a single count. The chain uses TRBV10-3 and TRBJ2-5, with a tentative D call TRBD1 (5 bases). The CDR3 consists of 13 residues. CDR1 is ENHRY, CDR2 SYGVKD, per germline. V lost 10 bases, J lost 2 bases, and 14 bases lay in between. DNA of the CDR3: TGTGCCACCAGGGATCGAGAGCAAGAGACCCAGTACTTC. Translation: CATRDREQETQYF.

The chain employs TRBV6-5 and TRBJ2-7; no clear D gene. V shed 10 bases and J shed 2 bases, with 12 bases lying between them. This CDR3 has 12 amino acids. In germline, CDR1 is MNHEY, CDR2 SVGAGI. The CDR3, as DNA: TGTGCCACCCAAGGGCGGCCCTACGAGCAGTACTTC. Protein product: CATQGRPYEQYF.

V and J are TRBV19 and TRBJ2-2; D remains ambiguous. Germline values: CDR1 LNHDA, CDR2 SQIVND (reference sequence). There are 14 residues in the CDR3. With 3 bases removed from V and 2 bases from J, the gap between germline ends came to 7 bases. The CDR3 region is CASSIQVNTGELFF. The CDR3 coding sequence is TGTGCCAGTAGTATTCAAGTAAACACCGGGGAGCTGTTTTTT.